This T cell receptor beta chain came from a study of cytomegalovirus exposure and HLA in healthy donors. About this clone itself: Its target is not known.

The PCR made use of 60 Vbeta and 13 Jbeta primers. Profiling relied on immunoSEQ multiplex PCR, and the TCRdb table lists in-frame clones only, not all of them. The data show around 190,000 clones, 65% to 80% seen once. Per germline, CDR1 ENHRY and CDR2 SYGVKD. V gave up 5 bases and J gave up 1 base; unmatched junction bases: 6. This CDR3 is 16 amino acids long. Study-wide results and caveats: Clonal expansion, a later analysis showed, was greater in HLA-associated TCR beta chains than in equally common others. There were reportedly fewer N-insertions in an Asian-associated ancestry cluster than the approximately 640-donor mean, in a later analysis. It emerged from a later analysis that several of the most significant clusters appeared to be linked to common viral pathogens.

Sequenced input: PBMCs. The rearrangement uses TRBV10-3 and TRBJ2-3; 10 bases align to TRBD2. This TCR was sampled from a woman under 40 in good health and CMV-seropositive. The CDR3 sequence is CAISRPGTSGTDTQYF. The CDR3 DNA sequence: TGTGCCATCAGTAGACCAGGGACTAGCGGCACAGATACGCAGTATTTT.